This is a list of T cell receptor beta chains from one sample in a study of cytomegalovirus exposure and HLA in healthy donors. Sequenced by immunoSEQ multiplex PCR; TCRdb stores in-frame clones only, minus some. The repertoire has around 190,000 clones, around 85% of them found once; the top ten carry 16%. Material for sequencing was PBMCs. Receptors were obtained from a man between 18 and 29 years old in good health and CMV-seropositive. CDR3s include the opening cysteine and the closing phenylalanine or tryptophan. D genes are given only for firm matches. Clone size is stated in some rows and not others, as once, few, many or a class when expanded.

j_call: TRBJ1-5
clone_size: .
d_call: TRBD1
v_call: TRBV30
cdr3_nt: TGTGCCTGGAGAGACAGGGGCAATCAGCCCCAGCATTTT
cdr3_aa: CAWRDRGNQPQHF

j_call: TRBJ1-5
clone_size: .
d_call: .
v_call: TRBV7-8
cdr3_nt: TGTGCCAGCAGTCTGGACAGCCTCAATCAGCCCCAGCATTTT
cdr3_aa: CASSLDSLNQPQHF

j_call: TRBJ2-1
clone_size: .
d_call: TRBD2
v_call: TRBV29-1
cdr3_nt: TGCAGCGTTGAAAAGCCCAGCTCACTAGCGAGCTCCTACAATGAGCAGTTCTTC
cdr3_aa: CSVEKPSSLASSYNEQFF

j_call: TRBJ2-2
clone_size: .
d_call: .
v_call: TRBV30
cdr3_nt: TGTGCCGCCCAGGAGGGCGGGACGAACACCGGGGAGCTGTTTTTT
cdr3_aa: CAAQEGGTNTGELFF

j_call: TRBJ1-1
clone_size: .
d_call: .
v_call: TRBV13
cdr3_nt: TGTGCCAGCAGCTTTATATCGGGGGGCACTGAAGCTTTCTTT
cdr3_aa: CASSFISGGTEAFF

j_call: TRBJ2-3
clone_size: .
d_call: TRBD1
v_call: TRBV6-1
cdr3_nt: TGTGCCAGCACCCTGAAGGGGGCTACAACAGATACGCAGTATTTT
cdr3_aa: CASTLKGATTDTQYF

j_call: TRBJ1-6
clone_size: .
d_call: .
v_call: TRBV28
cdr3_nt: TGTGCCAGCAGTTTAACCGACGACAAAAATTCACCCCTCCACTTT
cdr3_aa: CASSLTDDKNSPLHF

j_call: TRBJ2-1
clone_size: .
d_call: .
v_call: TRBV7-9
cdr3_nt: TGTGCCAGCAGCTTAGTAGAGGTTGGGGAGCAGTTCTTC
cdr3_aa: CASSLVEVGEQFF

j_call: TRBJ2-1
clone_size: .
d_call: TRBD2
v_call: TRBV5-1
cdr3_nt: TGCGCCAGCAGCTCCTCGAGACGGACTAGCGGGAGCCCCCCGGGGGACAATGAGCAGTTCTTC
cdr3_aa: CASSSSRRTSGSPPGDNEQFF

j_call: TRBJ2-3
clone_size: few
d_call: .
v_call: TRBV6-4
cdr3_nt: TGTGCCAGCAGTGACGGGGGGGCTAGCACAGATACGCAGTATTTT
cdr3_aa: CASSDGGASTDTQYF

j_call: TRBJ1-4
clone_size: .
d_call: .
v_call: TRBV6-4
cdr3_nt: TGTGCCAGCAGCATGCGGGCTGGCAGCGCCTTTAGGGAAAAACTGTTTTTT
cdr3_aa: CASSMRAGSAFREKLFF

j_call: TRBJ1-2
clone_size: .
d_call: TRBD1
v_call: TRBV10-3
cdr3_nt: TGTGCCACGACCCGGACAGGGGGCAACTATGGCTACACCTTC
cdr3_aa: CATTRTGGNYGYTF

j_call: TRBJ2-3
clone_size: .
d_call: .
v_call: TRBV5-6
cdr3_nt: TGTGCCAGCAGCCCCTGGACAGACACAGATACGCAGTATTTT
cdr3_aa: CASSPWTDTDTQYF

j_call: TRBJ1-1
clone_size: .
d_call: .
v_call: TRBV28
cdr3_nt: TGTGCCAGCACCACTGAGGGAGGGGCTTTCTTT
cdr3_aa: CASTTEGGAFF

j_call: TRBJ2-3
clone_size: .
d_call: TRBD2
v_call: TRBV6-4
cdr3_nt: TGTGCCAGCAGTGTCCAAGCGGGATTTGGTACAGATACGCAGTATTTT
cdr3_aa: CASSVQAGFGTDTQYF

j_call: TRBJ2-3
clone_size: .
d_call: .
v_call: TRBV9
cdr3_nt: TGTGCCAGCAGCTCCTTCACAGATACGCAGTATTTT
cdr3_aa: CASSSFTDTQYF

j_call: TRBJ2-7
clone_size: .
d_call: TRBD1
v_call: TRBV18
cdr3_nt: TGTGCCAGCTCACCACCGGGACAGCCCTCCTACGAGCAGTACTTC
cdr3_aa: CASSPPGQPSYEQYF

j_call: TRBJ2-1
clone_size: .
d_call: .
v_call: TRBV2
cdr3_nt: TGTGCCAGCAGTGCAAGCGGACTAGAGCAGTTCTTC
cdr3_aa: CASSASGLEQFF

j_call: TRBJ1-1
clone_size: .
d_call: .
v_call: TRBV27
cdr3_nt: TGTGCCAGTTACGAGGAAATTAACACTGAAGCTTTCTTT
cdr3_aa: CASYEEINTEAFF

j_call: TRBJ2-5
clone_size: .
d_call: .
v_call: TRBV7-5
cdr3_nt: TGTGCCAGAAGCTTTCCGGGACAGGACGGCTCCCAGTACTTC
cdr3_aa: CARSFPGQDGSQYF

j_call: TRBJ2-6
clone_size: .
d_call: TRBD1
v_call: TRBV5-6
cdr3_nt: TGTGCCAGCAGACCTGGGACAGGATGGACTGGGGCCAACGTCCTGACTTTC
cdr3_aa: CASRPGTGWTGANVLTF

j_call: TRBJ2-3
clone_size: .
d_call: TRBD2
v_call: TRBV30
cdr3_nt: TGTGCCTGGAGCACCGGGACTAGAATCACAGATACGCAGTATTTT
cdr3_aa: CAWSTGTRITDTQYF

j_call: TRBJ1-1
clone_size: .
d_call: .
v_call: TRBV18
cdr3_nt: TGTGCCAGCTCACAAGAGATGAACACTGAAGCTTTCTTT
cdr3_aa: CASSQEMNTEAFF

j_call: TRBJ2-1
clone_size: .
d_call: .
v_call: TRBV11-2
cdr3_nt: TGTGCCAGCAGGTGGGGAGGGGGGAATGAGCAGTTCTTC
cdr3_aa: CASRWGGGNEQFF

j_call: TRBJ1-1
clone_size: .
d_call: TRBD1
v_call: TRBV29-1
cdr3_nt: TGCAGCGTAGCCAGACAGGGCGGGAACACTGAAGCTTTCTTT
cdr3_aa: CSVARQGGNTEAFF

j_call: TRBJ2-6
clone_size: .
d_call: .
v_call: TRBV11-2
cdr3_nt: TGTGCCAGCAGCTTAGTCCAGGGCCCTGGGGCCAACGTCCTGACTTTC
cdr3_aa: CASSLVQGPGANVLTF

j_call: TRBJ2-5
clone_size: .
d_call: TRBD2
v_call: TRBV7-2
cdr3_nt: TGTGCCAGCAGCCCCCCGGGACTAGCGGGGGGACAAGAGACCCAGTACTTC
cdr3_aa: CASSPPGLAGGQETQYF

j_call: TRBJ2-2
clone_size: .
d_call: .
v_call: TRBV6-5
cdr3_nt: TGTGCCAGCAGTTACACCCCAGGGCTCGTCCCCGGGGAGCTGTTTTTT
cdr3_aa: CASSYTPGLVPGELFF

j_call: TRBJ2-1
clone_size: .
d_call: TRBD2
v_call: TRBV6-6
cdr3_nt: TGTGCCAGCAGTTCCCGACTAGCGGGGGCGCGGGATGAGCAGTTCTTC
cdr3_aa: CASSSRLAGARDEQFF

j_call: TRBJ2-6
clone_size: .
d_call: TRBD1
v_call: TRBV2
cdr3_nt: TGTGCCAGCCACCGGGACAGGGGGTTACTGGGGGCCAACGTCCTGACTTTC
cdr3_aa: CASHRDRGLLGANVLTF

j_call: TRBJ1-5
clone_size: .
d_call: TRBD1
v_call: TRBV19
cdr3_nt: TGTGCCAGTAGTATAGTAACAACAGGGGCTTGGCCCCAGCATTTT
cdr3_aa: CASSIVTTGAWPQHF

j_call: TRBJ2-1
clone_size: .
d_call: TRBD1
v_call: TRBV5-3
cdr3_nt: TGTGCCAGAAGCTTTTTATCCCGGGACAGGGTCGGGGACAATGAGCAGTTCTTC
cdr3_aa: CARSFLSRDRVGDNEQFF

j_call: TRBJ1-3
clone_size: .
d_call: .
v_call: TRBV5-1
cdr3_nt: TGCGCCAGCAGTTTGTCGGAGAGCTCTGGAAACACCATATATTTT
cdr3_aa: CASSLSESSGNTIYF

j_call: TRBJ1-2
clone_size: .
d_call: .
v_call: TRBV6-5
cdr3_nt: TGTGCCAGCAGACACGGCGACATGATCTATGGCTACACCTTC
cdr3_aa: CASRHGDMIYGYTF

j_call: TRBJ2-1
clone_size: .
d_call: TRBD2
v_call: TRBV11-2
cdr3_nt: TGTGCCAGCAGCTCCAGCACTAGCGGCGAGCAGTTCTTC
cdr3_aa: CASSSSTSGEQFF

j_call: TRBJ2-1
clone_size: .
d_call: TRBD2
v_call: TRBV5-1
cdr3_nt: TGCGCCAGCAGCTTAAACCTAGCGGGAGTAGGAAAGTCCTACAATGAGCAGTTCTTC
cdr3_aa: CASSLNLAGVGKSYNEQFF

j_call: TRBJ1-5
clone_size: .
d_call: .
v_call: TRBV27
cdr3_nt: TGTGCCAGCAGTTTGTTGGGGGCGCAGGGAAGCAATCAGCCCCAGCATTTT
cdr3_aa: CASSLLGAQGSNQPQHF

j_call: TRBJ2-6
clone_size: .
d_call: .
v_call: TRBV5-1
cdr3_nt: TGCGCCAGCAGCTCACAGGGTACTGGGGCCAACGTCCTGACTTTC
cdr3_aa: CASSSQGTGANVLTF

j_call: TRBJ2-3
clone_size: .
d_call: TRBD2
v_call: TRBV28
cdr3_nt: TGTGCCAGCAGCGGGTCTAGCGGGGGTGCAGATACGCAGTATTTT
cdr3_aa: CASSGSSGGADTQYF

j_call: TRBJ2-4
clone_size: .
d_call: .
v_call: TRBV5-1
cdr3_nt: TGCGCCAGCAGCTTGGGGCAGCAGCGCGACATTCAGTACTTC
cdr3_aa: CASSLGQQRDIQYF

j_call: TRBJ1-5
clone_size: .
d_call: .
v_call: TRBV5-4
cdr3_nt: TGTGCCAGCAGCTTGGCGGGCGGGCCTGCCCTCCCCGCTAATCAGCCCCAGCATTTT
cdr3_aa: CASSLAGGPALPANQPQHF

j_call: TRBJ1-2
clone_size: once
d_call: .
v_call: TRBV29-1
cdr3_nt: TGCAGCGTTCAGGACAGCATAGATGGCTACACCTTC
cdr3_aa: CSVQDSIDGYTF

j_call: TRBJ1-1
clone_size: .
d_call: .
v_call: TRBV2
cdr3_nt: TGTGCCAGCAGTGAAGATGCGGGGGACGCTGAAGCTTTCTTT
cdr3_aa: CASSEDAGDAEAFF

j_call: TRBJ1-6
clone_size: few
d_call: .
v_call: TRBV25-1
cdr3_nt: TGTGCCAGCAGGGAACAGAACTATAATTCACCCCTCCACTTT
cdr3_aa: CASREQNYNSPLHF

j_call: TRBJ2-3
clone_size: .
d_call: TRBD1
v_call: TRBV5-1
cdr3_nt: TGCGCCAGCAGCTTGGGAACAGGGGAGTCGGTCGAGTATTTT
cdr3_aa: CASSLGTGESVEYF